These 2 T cell receptor beta chains were sequenced from one sample in a study of cytomegalovirus exposure and HLA in healthy donors. The assay was immunoSEQ multiplex PCR, and TCRdb's table has in-frame clones only and misses some. The sample holds about 160,000 clones, nearly 90% seen once. Sample: PBMCs. The receptors originated from a woman under 30 in good health and CMV-seropositive.

The chain recombines TRBV27 with TRBJ2-1; D perhaps matches TRBD2 (5 bases). Trimming pared 5 bases from V and 5 bases from J, leaving 13 bases between. This CDR3 spans 14 amino acids. In germline, CDR1 is MNHEY, CDR2 SMNVEV (reference sequence). CDR3 protein: CASSPIGLDNEQFF. DNA for the CDR3: TGTGCCAGCAGTCCCATTGGACTGGACAATGAGCAGTTCTTC.

V is TRBV18 and J is TRBJ1-1, with no clear D. Germline lookup yields CDR1 KGHSH and CDR2 LQKENI. The CDR3 runs to 12 residues. The V and J ends lost 1 base and 10 bases respectively, with 10 bases between them. The CDR3 loop reads CASSPQGEGAFF. CDR3 DNA sequence: TGTGCCAGCTCACCACAAGGAGAGGGAGCTTTCTTT. Drawing the rest from reference TRBV18 and TRBJ1-1, the complete variable domain is NAGVMQNPRHLVRRRGQEARLRCSPMKGHSHVYWYRQLPEEGLKFMVYLQKENIIDESGMPKERFSAEFPKEGPSILRIQQVVRGDSAAYFCASSPQGEGAFFGQGTRLTVV.